Listed below are T cell receptor beta chains from one sample, sequenced in a study of identical twins. MiXCR, applied by TCRdb to the 5' RACE reads, yields one record per CDR3 protein. This table holds about 520,000 distinct CDR3 sequences, 20% to 25% found once. The sample was also linked to a second study, of T cells expressing NK-cell markers.

Sequencing was done on a sample of CD4+ T cells sorted from blood. These receptors were collected from a woman between 18 and 29 years old in good health. Each CDR3 is given with its conserved first and last residue. The D gene is left open where the match is weak. Clone size, where shown, is once, few, many, or a class for clones that have expanded.

j_call | clone_size | d_call | v_call | cdr3_aa | cdr3_nt
TRBJ2-7 | few | . | TRBV7-2 | CASSLVDTYEQYF | TGTGCCAGCAGCTTAGTAGACACCTACGAGCAGTACTTC
TRBJ1-2 | . | TRBD1 | TRBV29-1 | CSVEDGWDSGYTF | TGCAGCGTTGAAGATGGTTGGGACAGTGGCTACACCTTC
TRBJ1-5 | . | . | TRBV15 | CATSSDYSNQPQHF | TGTGCCACCAGTTCCGATTATAGCAATCAGCCCCAGCATTTT
TRBJ2-6 | . | . | TRBV6-4 | CASSPTGTGANVLTF | TGTGCCAGCAGCCCAACAGGGACCGGGGCCAACGTCCTGACTTTC
TRBJ1-2 | few | . | TRBV12-3/TRBV12-4 | CASSLAAGFNTF | TGTGCCAGCAGTTTAGCGGCCGGGTTTAACACCTTC
TRBJ1-4 | many | TRBD1 | TRBV20-1 | CSAGSLDRFAEKLFF | TGCAGTGCCGGGAGTTTGGACAGGTTCGCGGAAAAACTGTTTTTT
TRBJ2-5 | many | TRBD2 | TRBV29-1 | CSVEDGGGSDF | TGCAGCGTTGAAGATGGCGGGGGATCAGACTTC
TRBJ2-5 | few | . | TRBV12-3/TRBV12-4 | CASSWGRQETQYF | TGTGCCAGCAGTTGGGGGAGGCAAGAGACCCAGTACTTC
TRBJ1-4 | once | . | TRBV6-5 | CASSYSPRGREKLFF | TGTGCCAGCAGTTACTCGCCCCGAGGGAGGGAAAAACTGTTTTTT
TRBJ1-1 | . | . | TRBV12-3/TRBV12-4 | CASSPERFEAFF | TGTGCCAGCAGCCCTGAAAGGTTTGAAGCTTTCTTT
TRBJ2-1 | few | . | TRBV11-2 | CASSLLASLGDEQFF | TGTGCCAGCAGCCTTCTAGCGAGTCTAGGCGATGAGCAGTTCTTC
TRBJ2-6 | few | . | TRBV4-3 | CASSQVRPILGANVLTF | TGCGCCAGCAGCCAAGTTCGCCCTATCCTTGGGGCCAACGTCCTGACTTTC
TRBJ1-1 | . | . | TRBV20-1 | CSAKPGGSTEAFF | TGCAGTGCTAAGCCCGGGGGGAGCACTGAAGCTTTCTTT
TRBJ1-5 | many | . | TRBV15 | CATSRVTGSNQPQHF | TGTGCCACCAGCAGAGTAACAGGGAGCAATCAGCCCCAGCATTTT
TRBJ2-1 | many | TRBD1 | TRBV9 | CASSDRDRGNEQFF | TGTGCCAGCAGCGACCGGGACAGGGGTAATGAGCAGTTCTTC
TRBJ2-5 | few | TRBD1 | TRBV15 | CATSRDRGTGGKETQYF | TGTGCCACCAGCAGAGATAGGGGGACAGGGGGAAAAGAGACCCAGTACTTC
TRBJ1-1 | . | . | TRBV6-5 | CASSYREVSEAFF | TGTGCCAGCAGTTACAGGGAGGTTAGTGAAGCTTTCTTT
TRBJ2-3 | . | . | TRBV20-1 | CSASSTRTRLDTQYF | TGCAGTGCTAGTTCGACTAGGACCCGATTGGATACGCAGTATTTT
TRBJ2-7 | few | TRBD1 | TRBV20-1 | CSARRDRGRDEQYF | TGCAGTGCTAGGAGGGACAGGGGGCGTGACGAGCAGTACTTC
TRBJ1-2 | few | . | TRBV6-5 | CASSSSGLNYGYTF | TGTGCCAGCAGTTCCTCGGGGCTCAACTATGGCTACACCTTC
TRBJ1-1 | . | . | TRBV12-3/TRBV12-4 | CASTASGNTEAFF | TGTGCCAGCACCGCGTCGGGCAACACTGAAGCTTTCTTT
TRBJ2-7 | . | . | TRBV9 | CASSVATPGYEQYF | TGTGCCAGCAGCGTAGCTACTCCAGGGTACGAGCAGTACTTC
TRBJ2-1 | . | . | TRBV7-3 | CASSLSTNNEQFF | TGTGCCAGCAGCTTGTCAACTAACAATGAGCAGTTCTTC
TRBJ1-1 | . | . | TRBV6-5 | CASSWGGRQNTEAFF | TGTGCCAGCAGTTGGGGGGGACGGCAGAACACTGAAGCTTTCTTT
TRBJ1-1 | few | TRBD1 | TRBV6-1 | CASSEPRQGSNTEAFF | TGTGCCAGCAGTGAACCGCGACAGGGTTCGAACACTGAAGCTTTCTTT
TRBJ2-7 | many | . | TRBV29-1 | CSAGKAIYEQYF | TGCAGCGCCGGCAAGGCGATTTACGAGCAGTACTTC
TRBJ2-7 | many | TRBD1 | TRBV7-9 | CASVDRVYEQYF | TGTGCCAGCGTCGACAGGGTCTACGAGCAGTACTTC
TRBJ2-1 | few | TRBD2 | TRBV6-5 | CASSSPTSGAYNEQFF | TGTGCCAGCAGTTCACCGACTAGCGGGGCCTACAATGAGCAGTTCTTC
TRBJ2-5 | many | . | TRBV20-1 | CSARYWTTNRETQYF | TGCAGTGCTAGGTATTGGACTACCAACCGAGAGACCCAGTACTTC
TRBJ2-3 | few | . | TRBV9 | CASSVALGKRQYF | TGTGCCAGCAGCGTAGCGCTAGGGAAGAGGCAGTATTTT
TRBJ1-1 | few | . | TRBV7-9 | CASSLEHLVNTEAFF | TGTGCCAGCAGCTTAGAACATCTTGTGAACACTGAAGCTTTCTTT
TRBJ2-1 | many | . | TRBV7-9 | CASSQWDLPNEQFF | TGTGCCAGCAGCCAGTGGGATCTCCCCAATGAGCAGTTCTTC
TRBJ1-1 | . | . | TRBV7-2 | CASSLLGTPRTEAFF | TGTGCCAGCAGCTTATTGGGGACCCCAAGAACTGAAGCTTTCTTT
TRBJ2-1 | many | . | TRBV12-3/TRBV12-4 | CASRDSGTLNEQFF | TGTGCCAGCAGAGATTCCGGGACCCTCAATGAGCAGTTCTTC
TRBJ2-2 | few | TRBD1 | TRBV12-3/TRBV12-4 | CASSSRDRGPTGELFF | TGTGCCAGCAGCTCAAGGGACAGGGGCCCCACCGGGGAGCTGTTTTTT
TRBJ2-7 | . | . | TRBV7-8 | CASSLARRGSTYEQYF | TGTGCCAGCAGCTTAGCTCGGCGGGGTTCTACCTACGAGCAGTACTTC
TRBJ1-3 | . | . | TRBV20-1 | CSARFVSGNTIYF | TGCAGTGCTAGATTTGTCTCTGGAAACACCATATATTTT